Detailed here is one TCR beta chain. The antigen is unknown. The source of the sample is a study of siplizumab effects on memory and regulatory T cells. General study findings and limits: The majority of clones, roughly 75-95% of proliferating CD4+ or CD8+ clones, lacked an assignable naive or memory phenotype.

Clones were read by immunoSEQ multiplex PCR, and TCRdb kept only the in-frame ones, dropping some. The repertoire consists of 15,000 or so clones, with around 40% occurring once and the leading ten covering about 7.8%. Researchers maintained the mixed lymphocyte reaction cells in coculture at 37°C for over 5 days. Germline V CDR1 and CDR2: LNHDA, SQIVND (reference sequence). The CDR3 consists of 16 residues. V dropped 5 bases and J dropped 5; count of bases not matched to a gene: 11. V is TRBV19 and J is TRBJ1-5; 8 nucleotides match TRBD1. This TCR was sampled from a human donor in good health; the cells came from an allogeneic mixed lymphocyte reaction. Some clones in this sample may be carry-over from other donors' samples. Sequencing was performed on CFSE-low (dividing) CD4+ T cells sorted from an allogeneic mixed lymphocyte reaction. CDR3 sequence (DNA): TGTGCCAGTAGTGTAAAAGACAGGGGTAGGTATCAGCCCCAGCATTTT. Amino acid sequence: CASSVKDRGRYQPQHF.